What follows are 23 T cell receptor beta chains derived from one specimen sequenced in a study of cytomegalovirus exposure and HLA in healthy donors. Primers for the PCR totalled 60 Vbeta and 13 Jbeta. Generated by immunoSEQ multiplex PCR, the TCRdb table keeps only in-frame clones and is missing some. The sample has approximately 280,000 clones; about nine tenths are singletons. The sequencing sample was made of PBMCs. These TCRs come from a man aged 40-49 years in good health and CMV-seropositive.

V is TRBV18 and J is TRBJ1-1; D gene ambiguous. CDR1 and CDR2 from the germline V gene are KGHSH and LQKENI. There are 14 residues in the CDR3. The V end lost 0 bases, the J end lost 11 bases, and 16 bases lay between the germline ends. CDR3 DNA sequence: TGTGCCAGCTCACCACCGCCACCCCCCCACGAGGCTTTCTTT. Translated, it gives CASSPPPPPHEAFF.

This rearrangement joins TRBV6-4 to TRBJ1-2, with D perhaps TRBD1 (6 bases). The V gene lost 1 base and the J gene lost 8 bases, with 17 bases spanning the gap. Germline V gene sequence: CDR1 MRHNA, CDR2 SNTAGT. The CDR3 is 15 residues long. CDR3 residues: CASSDFLGHSFGYTF. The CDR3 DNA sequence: TGTGCCAGCAGTGACTTTCTGGGACACTCCTTCGGCTACACCTTC.

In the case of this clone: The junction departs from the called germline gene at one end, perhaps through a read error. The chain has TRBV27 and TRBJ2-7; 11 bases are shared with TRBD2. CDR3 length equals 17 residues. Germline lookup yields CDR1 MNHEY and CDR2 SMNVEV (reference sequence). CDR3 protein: CASSPGTSGRISYEQYF. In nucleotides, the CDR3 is TGCGCCAGCAGCCCCGGGACTAGCGGCAGAATTTCCTACGAGCAGTACTTC.

As DNA, the CDR3 is TGCAGCCCTGAGCTAATAGCGGGAGTCCACGAGCAGTACTTC. Its protein product is CSPELIAGVHEQYF. The chain uses TRBV29-1 and TRBJ2-7; 9 nucleotides align to TRBD2. CDR1 is SQVTM, CDR2 ANQGSEA, per germline. The CDR3 sequence is 14 residues long. V shed 8 bases, J shed 5 bases, and the junction held 13 bases outside the gene matches.

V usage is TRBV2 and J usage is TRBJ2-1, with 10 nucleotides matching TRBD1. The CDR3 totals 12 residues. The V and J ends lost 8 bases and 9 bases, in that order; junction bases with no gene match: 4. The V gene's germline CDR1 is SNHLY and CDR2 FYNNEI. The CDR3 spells CASETGGGEQFF. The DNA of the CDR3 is TGTGCCAGCGAGACAGGGGGCGGTGAGCAGTTCTTC.

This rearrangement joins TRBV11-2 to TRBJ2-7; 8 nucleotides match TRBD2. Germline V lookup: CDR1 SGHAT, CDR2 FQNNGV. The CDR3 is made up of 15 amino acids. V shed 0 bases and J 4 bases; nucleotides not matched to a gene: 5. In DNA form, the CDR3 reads TGTGCCAGCAGCTTAGACGTCGGGAGGGTTTACGAGCAGTACTTC. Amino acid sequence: CASSLDVGRVYEQYF.

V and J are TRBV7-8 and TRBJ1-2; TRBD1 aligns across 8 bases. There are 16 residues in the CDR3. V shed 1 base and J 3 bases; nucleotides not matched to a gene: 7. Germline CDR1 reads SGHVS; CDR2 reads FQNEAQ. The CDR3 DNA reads TGTGCCAGCAGCTTAGTAGTAGGACAGGGCGACTATGGCTACACCTTC. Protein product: CASSLVVGQGDYGYTF. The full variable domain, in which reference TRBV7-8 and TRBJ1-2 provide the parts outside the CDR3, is GAGVSQSPRYKVAKRGQDVALRCDPISGHVSLFWYQQALGQGPEFLTYFQNEAQLDKSGLPSDRFFAERPEGSVSTLKIQRTQQEDSAVYLCASSLVVGQGDYGYTFGSGTRLTVV.

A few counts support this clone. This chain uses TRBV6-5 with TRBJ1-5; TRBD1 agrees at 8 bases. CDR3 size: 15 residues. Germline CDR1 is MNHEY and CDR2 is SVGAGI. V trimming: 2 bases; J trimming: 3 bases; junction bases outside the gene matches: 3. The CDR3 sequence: CASSYGTGLNQPQHF. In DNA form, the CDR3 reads TGTGCCAGCAGTTACGGGACAGGCCTCAATCAGCCCCAGCATTTT.

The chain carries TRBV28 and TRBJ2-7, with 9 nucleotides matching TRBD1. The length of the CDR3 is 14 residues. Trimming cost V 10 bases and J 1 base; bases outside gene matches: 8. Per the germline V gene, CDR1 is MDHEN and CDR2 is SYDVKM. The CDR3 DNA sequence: TGTGCCACCCGAGAGACAGGGGGATCCTACGAGCAGTACTTC. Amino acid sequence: CATRETGGSYEQYF.

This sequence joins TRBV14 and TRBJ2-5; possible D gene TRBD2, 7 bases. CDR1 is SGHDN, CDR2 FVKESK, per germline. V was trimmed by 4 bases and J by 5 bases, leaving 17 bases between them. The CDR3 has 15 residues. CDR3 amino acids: CASSLWGGPSETQYF. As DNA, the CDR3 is TGTGCCAGCAGCCTTTGGGGGGGGCCCTCGGAGACCCAGTACTTC.

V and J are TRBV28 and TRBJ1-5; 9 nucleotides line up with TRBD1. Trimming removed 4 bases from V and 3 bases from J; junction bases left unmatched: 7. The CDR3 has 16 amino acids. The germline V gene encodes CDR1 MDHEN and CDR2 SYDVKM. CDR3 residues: CASSYRDRVINQPQHF. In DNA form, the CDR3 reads TGTGCCAGCAGTTACCGGGACAGGGTAATCAATCAGCCCCAGCATTTT. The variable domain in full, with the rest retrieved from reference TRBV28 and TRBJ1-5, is DVKVTQSSRYLVKRTGEKVFLECVQDMDHENMFWYRQDPGLGLRLIYFSYDVKMKEKGDIPEGYSVSREKKERFSLILESASTNQTSMYLCASSYRDRVINQPQHFGDGTRLSIL.

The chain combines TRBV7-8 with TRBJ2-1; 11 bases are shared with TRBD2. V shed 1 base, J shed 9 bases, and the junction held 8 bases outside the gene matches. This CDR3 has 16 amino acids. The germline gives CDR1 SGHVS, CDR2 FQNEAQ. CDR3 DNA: TGTGCCAGCAGCTTAGAACAACTAGCGGGAGATAGTGAGCAGTTCTTC. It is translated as CASSLEQLAGDSEQFF.

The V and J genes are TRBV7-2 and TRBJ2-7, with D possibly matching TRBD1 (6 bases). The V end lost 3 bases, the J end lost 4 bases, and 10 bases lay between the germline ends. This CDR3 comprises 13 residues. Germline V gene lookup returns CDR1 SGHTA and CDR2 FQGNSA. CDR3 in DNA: TGTGCCAGCAGCTTCGGGACAACTTACGAGCAGTACTTC. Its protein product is CASSFGTTYEQYF.

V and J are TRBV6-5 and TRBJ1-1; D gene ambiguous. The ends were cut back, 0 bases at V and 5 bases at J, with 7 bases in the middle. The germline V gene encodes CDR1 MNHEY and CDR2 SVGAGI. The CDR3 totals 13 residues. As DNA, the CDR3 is TGTGCCAGCAGTTACTCCCCCAGGACTGAAGCTTTCTTT. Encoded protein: CASSYSPRTEAFF.

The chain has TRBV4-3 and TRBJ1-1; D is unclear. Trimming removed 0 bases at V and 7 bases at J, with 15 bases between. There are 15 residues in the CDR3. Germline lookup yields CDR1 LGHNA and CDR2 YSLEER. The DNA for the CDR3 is TGCGCCAGCAGCCAAGAAACCGCGCGGTCGGATGAAGCTTTCTTT. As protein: CASSQETARSDEAFF.

The CDR3: CASSPPGQLNTGELFF. The CDR3 DNA reads as TGTGCCAGCAGCCCCCCGGGACAGCTAAACACCGGGGAGCTGTTTTTT. This chain links TRBV5-4 with TRBJ2-2; 7 bases align to TRBD1. The J segment lost 2 bases and the V segment lost 4 bases, leaving 8 bases of the junction unmatched. The CDR3 extends over 16 amino acids. Germline loops: CDR1 SGHNT, CDR2 YYREEE (reference sequence).

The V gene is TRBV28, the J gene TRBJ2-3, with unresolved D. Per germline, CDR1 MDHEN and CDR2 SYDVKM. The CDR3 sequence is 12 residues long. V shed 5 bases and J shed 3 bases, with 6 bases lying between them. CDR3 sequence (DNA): TGTGCCAGCAGTCCCGCGACAGATACGCAGTATTTT. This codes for CASSPATDTQYF.

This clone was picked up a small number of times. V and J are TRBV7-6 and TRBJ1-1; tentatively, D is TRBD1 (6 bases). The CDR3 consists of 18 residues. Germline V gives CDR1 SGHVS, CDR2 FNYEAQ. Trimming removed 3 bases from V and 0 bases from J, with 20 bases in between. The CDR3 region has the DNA TGTGCCAGCAGCTTCGCGTTAAGGGCAGGGGCAATGAACACTGAAGCTTTCTTT. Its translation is CASSFALRAGAMNTEAFF.

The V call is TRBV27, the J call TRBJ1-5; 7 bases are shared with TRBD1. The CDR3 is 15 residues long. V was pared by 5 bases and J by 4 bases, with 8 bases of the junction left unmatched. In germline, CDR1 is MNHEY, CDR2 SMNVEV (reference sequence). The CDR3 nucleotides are TGTGCCAGCAGTCCCCTTTTGGACAGGAATCAGCCCCAGCATTTT. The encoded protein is CASSPLLDRNQPQHF.

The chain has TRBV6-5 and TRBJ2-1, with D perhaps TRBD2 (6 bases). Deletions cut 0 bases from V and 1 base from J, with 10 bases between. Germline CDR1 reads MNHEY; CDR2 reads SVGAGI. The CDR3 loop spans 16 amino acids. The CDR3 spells CASSYSLAPSYNEQFF. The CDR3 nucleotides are TGTGCCAGCAGTTACTCTCTAGCGCCATCCTACAATGAGCAGTTCTTC.

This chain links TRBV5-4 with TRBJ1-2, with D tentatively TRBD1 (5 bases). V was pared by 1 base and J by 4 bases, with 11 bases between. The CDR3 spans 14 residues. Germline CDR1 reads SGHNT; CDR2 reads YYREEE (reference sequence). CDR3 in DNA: TGTGCCAGCAGCTTGTGGCAGGGCATCTATGGCTACACCTTC. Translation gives CASSLWQGIYGYTF.

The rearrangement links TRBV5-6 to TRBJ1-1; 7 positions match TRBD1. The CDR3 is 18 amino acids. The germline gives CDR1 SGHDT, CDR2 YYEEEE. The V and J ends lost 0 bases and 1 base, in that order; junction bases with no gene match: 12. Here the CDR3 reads CASSLGVPGTEPNTEAFF. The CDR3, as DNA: TGTGCCAGCAGCTTGGGGGTCCCCGGGACAGAGCCGAACACTGAAGCTTTCTTT.

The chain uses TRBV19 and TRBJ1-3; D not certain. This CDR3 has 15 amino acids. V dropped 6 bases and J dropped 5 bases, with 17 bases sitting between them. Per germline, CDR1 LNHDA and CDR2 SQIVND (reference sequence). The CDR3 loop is CASSPFFGPRNTIYF. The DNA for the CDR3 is TGTGCCAGTAGCCCGTTTTTCGGTCCGAGAAACACCATATATTTT.